The clone carrying this TCR beta chain has just a few counts. As yet, its antigen is unknown. Alpha and beta libraries were amplified separately from the second PCR onward. The germline CDR1 and CDR2 sequences are MNHNS and SASEGT. The germline V and J ends were trimmed by 1 base and 1 base, with 5 bases remaining between them. The CDR3 contains 13 residues. This entry comes from a study of naive and memory T cell subsets. Study-level results: A few larger clonotypes appeared in naive repertoires, especially CD8, possibly memory cells re-expressing CD45RA.

Two oligonucleotides, mixed equimolar, formed the beta constant-region primer covering TRBC1 and TRBC2. Nested alpha and beta constant-region primers with the SP2 primer drove four PCR rounds on ligated cDNA. TCRdb re-called the UMI-ligation and nested PCR reads through MiXCR, storing one row per CDR3 protein. The sample lists 120,000 to 150,000 distinct CDR3 sequences, approximately 20% occurring once. The TCR was taken from a human donor in good health. The sequencing input was naive CD8+ T cells from blood. The chain has TRBV6-1 and TRBJ2-7; D is unresolved. The CDR3 sequence: CASSEVLSYEQYF. CDR3 bases: TGTGCCAGCAGTGAAGTCCTTTCCTACGAGCAGTACTTC.